This T cell receptor (beta chain) was retrieved from a study of identical twins. One entry per CDR3 protein results from TCRdb running MiXCR on the 5' RACE reads. This table holds about 340,000 distinct CDR3 sequences, approximately 9.1% found once. The CDR3 spans 13 residues. Looked up from germline, CDR1 is SGHVS and CDR2 is FNYEAQ. V was shortened by 1 base and J by 6 bases, with 6 bases between the two germline ends. The gene calls are TRBV7-6 and TRBJ2-2; D unclear. Sequenced input: naive T cells sorted from blood. The sequence was collected from a woman between 50 and 59 years old in good health. CDR3 in DNA: TGTGCCAGCAGCTTAGATTCTTCCGGGGAGCTGTTTTTT. Translated: CASSLDSSGELFF. Supplemented by reference TRBV7-6 and TRBJ2-2, the full variable domain reads GAGVSQSPRYKVTKRGQDVALRCDPISGHVSLYWYRQALGQGPEFLTYFNYEAQQDKSGLPNDRFSAERPEGSISTLTIQRTEQRDSAMYRCASSLDSSGELFFGEGSRLTVL.